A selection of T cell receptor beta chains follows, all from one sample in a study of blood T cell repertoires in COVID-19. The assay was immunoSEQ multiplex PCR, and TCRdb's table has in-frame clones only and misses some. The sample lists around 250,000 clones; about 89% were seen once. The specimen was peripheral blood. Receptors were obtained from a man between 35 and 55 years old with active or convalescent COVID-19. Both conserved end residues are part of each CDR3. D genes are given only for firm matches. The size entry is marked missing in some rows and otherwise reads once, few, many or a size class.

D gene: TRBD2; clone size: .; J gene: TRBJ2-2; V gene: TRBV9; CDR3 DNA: TGTGCCAGCAGCGCACTAGCGGGGGGGCCATCAGGGGAGCTGTTTTTT; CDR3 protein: CASSALAGGPSGELFF
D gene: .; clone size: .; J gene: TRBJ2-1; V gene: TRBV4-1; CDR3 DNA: TGCGCCAGCAGCCAAGATCCGGCCGGGATTAATGAGCAGTTCTTC; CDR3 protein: CASSQDPAGINEQFF
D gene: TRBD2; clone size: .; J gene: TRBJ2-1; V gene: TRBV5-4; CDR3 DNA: TGTGCCTGCGCTAGCGGGGGGGCCGACAATGAGCAGTTCTTC; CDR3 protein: CACASGGADNEQFF
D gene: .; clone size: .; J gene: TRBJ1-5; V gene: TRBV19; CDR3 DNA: TGTGCCAGTAGTACCGGACAGAGTAGCAATCAGCCCCAGCATTTT; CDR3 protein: CASSTGQSSNQPQHF
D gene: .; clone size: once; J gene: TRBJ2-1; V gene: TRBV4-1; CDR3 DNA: TGCGCCAGCAGCCAAGATACGGGTGGGCAGTTCTTC; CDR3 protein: CASSQDTGGQFF
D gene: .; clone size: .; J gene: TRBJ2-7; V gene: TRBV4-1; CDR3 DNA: TGCGCCAGCAGCCAACCCTTAACAGGGATGCACGAGCAGTACTTC; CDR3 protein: CASSQPLTGMHEQYF
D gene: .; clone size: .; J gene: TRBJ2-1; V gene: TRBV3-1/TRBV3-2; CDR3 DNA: TGTGCCAGCAGCCAATTTAGCGGAGACAATGAGCAGTTCTTC; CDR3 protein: CASSQFSGDNEQFF
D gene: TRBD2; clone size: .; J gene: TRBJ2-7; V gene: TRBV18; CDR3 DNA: TGTGCCAGCGGCGGGACTACCCACGAGCAGTACTTC; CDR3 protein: CASGGTTHEQYF
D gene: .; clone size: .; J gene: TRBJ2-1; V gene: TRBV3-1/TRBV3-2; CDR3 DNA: TGTGCCAGCAGCCAAGATCCCTATAAACCCGAGCAGTTCTTC; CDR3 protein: CASSQDPYKPEQFF
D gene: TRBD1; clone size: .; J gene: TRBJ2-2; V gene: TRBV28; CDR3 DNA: TGTGCCAGCAGTTTCGGACAGGGGGCGGTCACCGGGGAGCTGTTTTTT; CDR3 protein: CASSFGQGAVTGELFF
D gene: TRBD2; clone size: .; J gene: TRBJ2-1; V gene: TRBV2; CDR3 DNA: TGTGCCAGCAGTGATCCAGCGGGGGGGCAGGAGCAGTTCTTC; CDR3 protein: CASSDPAGGQEQFF
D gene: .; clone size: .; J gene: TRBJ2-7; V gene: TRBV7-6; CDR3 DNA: TGTGCCAGCAGCTTAGGTACTGATTTCTACGAGCAGTACTTC; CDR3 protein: CASSLGTDFYEQYF
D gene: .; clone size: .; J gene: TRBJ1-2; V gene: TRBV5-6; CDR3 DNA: TGTGCCAGCAGCTGGAGCTGGGGGCGCGTGGGTGGCTACACCTTC; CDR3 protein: CASSWSWGRVGGYTF
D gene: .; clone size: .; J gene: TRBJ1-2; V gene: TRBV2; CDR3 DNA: TGTGCCAGCAGTCCAACGGAGAGCACCCACTATGGCTACACCTTC; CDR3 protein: CASSPTESTHYGYTF
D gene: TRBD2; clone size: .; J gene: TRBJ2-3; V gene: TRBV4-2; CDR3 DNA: TGTGCCAGCAGCCCGCTGGGAGGGAGCGGGGGGCGAACAGATACGCAGTATTTT; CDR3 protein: CASSPLGGSGGRTDTQYF
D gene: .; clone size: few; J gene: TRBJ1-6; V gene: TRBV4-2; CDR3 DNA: TGTGCCAGCAGCCTCTCGGGGGGTTCCTATAATTCACCCCTCCACTTT; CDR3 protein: CASSLSGGSYNSPLHF
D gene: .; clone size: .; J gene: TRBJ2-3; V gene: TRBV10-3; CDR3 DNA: TGTGCCACCTTAGCGGTCCTGTCCACAGATACGCAGTATTTT; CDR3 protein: CATLAVLSTDTQYF
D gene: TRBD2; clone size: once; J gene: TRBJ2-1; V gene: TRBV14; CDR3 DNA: TGTGCCAGCAGCCACCGTCCGACTAGCGGGCGAAACTACAATGAGCAGTTCTTC; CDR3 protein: CASSHRPTSGRNYNEQFF
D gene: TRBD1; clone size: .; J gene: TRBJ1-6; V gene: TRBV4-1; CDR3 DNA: TGCGCCAGCAGCAGTATAACAGGGGGGCGAGGCTCACCCCTCCACTTT; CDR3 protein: CASSSITGGRGSPLHF
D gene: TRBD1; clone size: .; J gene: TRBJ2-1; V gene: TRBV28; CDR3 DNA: TGTGCCAGCAGGCGGGGACAGGGCTTTTGGGAGGAGCAGTTCTTC; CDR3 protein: CASRRGQGFWEEQFF
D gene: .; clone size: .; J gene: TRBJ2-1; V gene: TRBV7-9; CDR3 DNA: TGTGCCAGCAGCTCGGGAGCTTACAATGAGCAGTTCTTC; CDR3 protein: CASSSGAYNEQFF
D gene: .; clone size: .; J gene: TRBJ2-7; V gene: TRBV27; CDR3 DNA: TGTGCCAGCAGCTTCGGGGGTTACGAGCAGTACTTC; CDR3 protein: CASSFGGYEQYF
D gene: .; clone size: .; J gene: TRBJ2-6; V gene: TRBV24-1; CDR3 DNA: TGTGCCACCAGTGATAAGTCTACTGGGGCCAACGTCCTGACTTTC; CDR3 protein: CATSDKSTGANVLTF
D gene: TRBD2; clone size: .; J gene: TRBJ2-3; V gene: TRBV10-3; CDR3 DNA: TGTGCCATCAAGGACGATAGCGGGGGGGCCACGACAGATACGCAGTATTTT; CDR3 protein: CAIKDDSGGATTDTQYF
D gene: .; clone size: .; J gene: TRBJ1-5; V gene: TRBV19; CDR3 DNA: TGTGCCAATCCTCTGGGACACCTAAACAATCAGCCCCAGCATTTT; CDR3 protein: CANPLGHLNNQPQHF
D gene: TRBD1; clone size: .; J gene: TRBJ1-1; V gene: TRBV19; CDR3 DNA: TGTGCCAGTAGGCGAGGGGGCGCGATCCCTGAAGCTTTCTTT; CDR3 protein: CASRRGGAIPEAFF
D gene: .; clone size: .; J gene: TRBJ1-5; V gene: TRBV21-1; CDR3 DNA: TGTGCCAGCAGCAAAGATCGGGGGGTGGAACAGCCCCAGCATTTT; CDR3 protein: CASSKDRGVEQPQHF
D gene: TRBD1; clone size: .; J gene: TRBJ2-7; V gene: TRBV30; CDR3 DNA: TGTGCCGGTGGGGACAGTCGCTACGAGCAGTACTTC; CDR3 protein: CAGGDSRYEQYF
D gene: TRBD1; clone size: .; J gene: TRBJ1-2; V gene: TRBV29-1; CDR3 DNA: TGCAGCGTTGAAGAGAATGGACAGGGCGGCTACACCTTC; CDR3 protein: CSVEENGQGGYTF